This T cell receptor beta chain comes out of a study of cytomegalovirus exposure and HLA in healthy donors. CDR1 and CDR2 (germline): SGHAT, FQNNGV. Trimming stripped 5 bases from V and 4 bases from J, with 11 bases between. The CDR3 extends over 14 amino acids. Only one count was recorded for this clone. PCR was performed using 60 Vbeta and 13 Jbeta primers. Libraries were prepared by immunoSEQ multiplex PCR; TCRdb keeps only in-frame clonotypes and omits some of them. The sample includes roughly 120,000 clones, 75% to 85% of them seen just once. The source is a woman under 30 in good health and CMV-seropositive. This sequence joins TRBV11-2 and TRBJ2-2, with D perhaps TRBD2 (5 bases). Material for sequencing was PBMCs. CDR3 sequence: CASSRAGGTGELFF. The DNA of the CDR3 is TGTGCCAGCAGCCGGGCGGGTGGCACCGGGGAGCTGTTTTTT.